This entry concerns a single T cell receptor beta chain. This clone was counted only a few times. Its recognized antigen is unknown. Base qualities are not recorded, but no much larger clone differs from it by a single base. In the germline V gene, CDR1 corresponds to SGHNT and CDR2 to YENEEA. V is cut back by 5 bases and J by 9 bases, with 6 bases in the junction unmatched. From cysteine to phenylalanine, the CDR3 is 15 amino acids long. Only the CDR3 part of the read is kept: 45 bases, read in frame from the first base. These data originate in a study of T cells in localized non-small cell lung cancer (dated by TCRdb to the early 2020s). Concerning the study at large: The study examined T cell repertoires in roughly 240 patients with early-stage NSCLC and compared tumors with uninvolved tumor-adjacent lungs. The cohort comprised approximately 240 treatment-naïve NSCLC patients with resected, localized lung tumors. NSCLC patients had a mean age of approximately 70 years, and about 140 were male and nearly 110 female.

TCR beta CDR3 regions were sequenced from DNA using the immunoSEQ Assay. The source study handled its data this way. To compute T cell density, TCR beta template counts were normalized to usable DNA, which was estimated by amplifying housekeeping genes. Richness was estimated using the preseqR package, with extrapolation to 400,000 templates for PBMC samples and to 120,000 templates for tissue samples. Clonality was defined as one minus Pielou's evenness. To identify tissue-enriched TCRs, differential abundance testing was run on productive amino-acid clonotypes with a minimum total count of 5 and an alpha of 0.1. The Jaccard Index and the Morisita Overlap Index were used to quantify repertoire overlap between compartments. GLIPH clustered TCR beta CDR3s with public tetramer-defined viral CDR3s; viral motifs required at least three viral sequences plus V-gene enrichment. TCRdb stores this immuneACCESS table with in-frame sequences only. Part of the clones is absent; in the studies checked, under half of the shortfall reflects unresolved V genes, and no reason is known for the rest. The D gene and trimming were derived from the DNA, and the V and J assignments and clone size from that table. This sample is represented by 1,300 to 1,500 clones; about 24% of them were singletons. Jointly, the top ten make up 12% to 15% of the sample.

Uninvolved adjacent lung was sampled at least 2 cm away from the tumor margin, and two independent pathologists confirmed that the tissue had no atypia. At diagnosis, peripheral blood, uninvolved tumor-adjacent lung and tumor were collected and stored as a combination of fresh-frozen and FFPE material. Beyond this particular receptor, the publication reports: Because multi-region tumor sequencing was not done, intratumor heterogeneity could not be ruled out. Longer overall survival was associated with higher T cell density in blood, whereas shorter survival was associated with higher clonality in adjacent lung. Because the study design was exploratory, TCR variables were selected using unadjusted p-values without false-discovery rate correction. Uninvolved tumor-adjacent lung showed the highest T cell clonality, higher than tumor, which suggests more focused antigenic responses in the adjacent lung. Of the top 100 tumor clones, a median of 57 were detected in paired uninvolved adjacent lung; 28 were also among that lung's top 100.

Sequencing used normal lung tissue next to the tumor, obtained before any cancer treatment. The chain joins TRBV11-3 to TRBJ2-1; the central 14 bases match TRBD2. This clonotype was sampled from a woman between 18 and 50 years old with stage III lung adenocarcinoma. The nucleotide sequence reads as follows: TGTGCCAGCAGCACGGGACTAGCGGGGGTGAGTGAGCAGTTCTTC. Its protein reads: CASSTGLAGVSEQFF. With the portions outside the CDR3 filled from the reference TRBV11-3 and TRBJ2-1 genes, the complete variable region becomes EAGVVQSPRYKIIEKKQPVAFWCNPISGHNTLYWYLQNLGQGPELLIRYENEEAVDDSQLPKDRFSAERLKGVDSTLKIQPAELGDSAVYLCASSTGLAGVSEQFFGPGTRLTVL.